This TCR beta chain was sequenced during a study of OX40 agonist ivuxolimab in advanced cancers. The CDR3 is 18 amino acids. Trimming took 2 bases from V and 0 from J, leaving 22 bases between them. Germline values: CDR1 SQVTM, CDR2 ANQGSEA. Using immunoSEQ multiplex PCR, the repertoire was profiled, and TCRdb retains in-frame clones only, with some absent. The table lists approximately 58,000 clones, approximately 90% of them singletons. The rearrangement uses TRBV29-1 and TRBJ1-1, with D perhaps TRBD1 (5 bases). The source is an adult with an advanced solid tumor such as melanoma, head and neck, liver or kidney cancer. The starting material was CD4+ or CD8+ T cells sorted from blood, obtained in a trial of the OX40 agonist ivuxolimab. The CDR3 nucleotides read TGCAGCGTTGAAAGTAGAGGTAGTAAGGGGCGATTGAACACTGAAGCTTTCTTT. Protein product: CSVESRGSKGRLNTEAFF.